Sequencing of this TCR beta chain was carried out in a study of T-cell reconstitution after alpha-beta-depleted transplantation in children. The V gene end was trimmed by 5 bases and the J gene end by 6 bases; junction bases not matched to a gene: 0. Germline V gene data show CDR1 as ENHRY and CDR2 as SYGVKD. The CDR3 consists of 12 residues. Unique molecular identifiers were incorporated when the TCRbeta library was constructed. Via MiXCR, TCRdb re-called the PCR reads, giving one row per CDR3 protein. The sample has hundreds of thousands of distinct CDR3 sequences, approximately 13% seen once. The specimen was PBMCs from the stem cell graft donor, collected from the stem cell graft. This receptor was obtained from a human donor who donated a stem cell graft to a child with combined immunodeficiency. The genes are TRBV10-3 and TRBJ2-2, with 7 bases fitting TRBD1. CDR3 loop: CAISTGAGELFF. The CDR3 DNA is TGTGCCATCAGTACAGGGGCCGGGGAGCTGTTTTTT.